The 10 T cell receptor beta chains in this list originate from one sample, sequenced in a study of glioma-infiltrating T cells. Using RNA template, CDR3s of TCR alpha and beta were amplified with iRepertoire arm-PCR. TCRdb fed the multiplex PCR reads into MiXCR, producing one record per CDR3 protein. The table lists a few hundred thousand distinct CDR3 sequences, 41% of them singletons. Sequencing used glioma tissue, nonneoplastic brain tissue, or PBMCs (not recorded which). The receptors were gathered from a human donor with low-grade glioma or glioblastoma, undergoing nonglioma brain surgery, or in good health (not recorded which).

In the case of this clonotype: A much larger clone lies one base from this, so it may be a read error. The chain is built from TRBV20-1 and TRBJ2-1; D remains ambiguous. Looked up from germline, CDR1 is DFQATT and CDR2 is SNEGSKA (reference sequence). V was cut by 3 bases and J by 7 bases, with 10 bases left in between. The CDR3 is 12 amino acids. As DNA, the CDR3 is TGCAGTGCTAGGCGGTCGTCGAATGAGCAGTTCTTC. Its translation is CSARRSSNEQFF.

This clonotype turned up a few times. The genes are TRBV4-2 and TRBJ1-5; D gene unclear. The V and J ends lost 0 bases and 2 bases respectively, with 5 bases between them. The germline V gene has CDR1 LGHNA and CDR2 YNFKEQ. The CDR3 is 14 amino acids. CDR3 DNA sequence: TGTGCCAGCAGCCAAGAACAGCGCAATCAGCCCCAGCATTTT. Translating gives CASSQEQRNQPQHF.

This clonotype was seen a few times. The chain uses TRBV7-9 and TRBJ2-3; D might be TRBD2 (5 bases). Trimming pared 4 bases from V and 4 bases from J, leaving 18 bases between. Germline V gives CDR1 SEHNR, CDR2 FQNEAQ (reference sequence). The CDR3 loop spans 16 amino acids. CDR3 residues: CASSSRTLNPSDTQYF. In DNA, the CDR3 is TGTGCCAGCAGCTCCAGGACTCTCAATCCCTCAGATACGCAGTATTTT.

This clonotype was counted only a few times. The chain links TRBV3-1 to TRBJ1-3; D gene unclear. The CDR3 has 14 amino acids. V dropped 1 base and J dropped 4 bases, with 8 bases sitting between them. CDR1 and CDR2 from the germline V gene are LGHDT and YNNKEL (reference sequence). The CDR3 DNA sequence: TGTGCCAGCAGCCAAGGAGCCGGGGGAAACACCATATATTTT. This codes for CASSQGAGGNTIYF.

The genes are TRBV11-1 and TRBJ2-5, with D unclear. TRBJ2-7 matches the DNA end more closely, so the J call is doubtful. Looked up from germline, CDR1 is SGHAT and CDR2 is FQDESV (reference sequence). The length of the CDR3 is 15 residues. This chain's CDR3 is CASSLFYGQSYEQYF. The CDR3 DNA follows: TGTGCCAGCAGCTTATTTTACGGGCAGTCCTACGAGCAGTACTTC.

The CDR3 region has the DNA TGTGCCAGCAGCTTAGATGCAGGGAACACTGAAGCTTTCTTT. The encoded protein is CASSLDAGNTEAFF. The rearrangement uses TRBV7-8 and TRBJ1-1; D call uncertain. Germline V CDR1 and CDR2: SGHVS, FQNEAQ. CDR3 length equals 14 residues. The V gene lost 1 base and the J gene lost 1 base, with 7 bases spanning the gap.

Turning to this clonotype: At one boundary the junction diverges from the germline segment, which might be a read error. J is TRBJ2-5 and V is TRBV28; D is ambiguous. From germline, CDR1 is MDHEN and CDR2 SYDVKM. This CDR3 is 16 amino acids long. This chain's CDR3 is CAGSYPRRGGKETQYF. The CDR3 DNA follows: TGTGCCGGCAGTTATCCCAGGCGAGGTGGGAAAGAGACCCAGTACTTC.

This chain links TRBV6-1 with TRBJ2-1; D unclear. V lost 2 bases to trimming and J lost 3 bases, with 11 bases between them. Germline V CDR1 and CDR2: MNHNS, SASEGT. The CDR3 is made up of 15 amino acids. CDR3 sequence reads: CASSEPKTFYNEQFF. CDR3 sequence (DNA): TGTGCCAGCAGTGAACCGAAAACCTTCTACAATGAGCAGTTCTTC.

This sequence joins TRBV5-1 and TRBJ2-3; 8 nucleotides align to TRBD2. J was trimmed by 2 bases and V by 0 bases; bases with no gene match: 2. Germline V gives CDR1 SGHRS, CDR2 YFSETQ. The CDR3 is 15 amino acids. The CDR3 nucleotides read TGCGCCAGCAGCTTGGAACTAGCGGCCACAGATACGCAGTATTTT. This codes for CASSLELAATDTQYF.

As regards this clonotype: Being one base from a much bigger clone, this may be a read error. The chain combines TRBV20-1 with TRBJ2-1; D may correspond to TRBD1 or TRBD2 (6 bases each). Germline V CDR1 and CDR2: DFQATT, SNEGSKA (reference sequence). The V and J ends lost 5 bases and 5 bases respectively, with 16 bases between them. This CDR3 comprises 14 residues. The CDR3 protein is CSALIRGGNNEQFF. For the CDR3, the DNA is TGCAGTGCTTTAATTAGAGGGGGGAACAATGAGCAGTTCTTC.